The 22 T cell receptor beta chains below were found in one sample sequenced in a study of T-cell reconstitution after alpha-beta-depleted transplantation in children. Unique molecular identifiers were used in preparing the TCRbeta library. TCRdb processed the PCR reads anew with MiXCR; each CDR3 protein has one entry. The data hold around 200,000 distinct CDR3 sequences, with roughly 9% observed a single time. Sample: PBMCs from the stem cell graft donor, taken from the stem cell graft. The source is a human donor who donated a stem cell graft to a child with acute lymphoblastic leukemia.

The chain combines TRBV2 with TRBJ1-2; tentative D call: TRBD1 (5 bases). The length of the CDR3 is 14 residues. CDR1 SNHLY and CDR2 FYNNEI come from the germline V gene. With 3 bases removed from V and 4 bases from J, the gap between germline ends came to 12 bases. Here the CDR3 reads CASSEGDLTYGYTF. For the CDR3, the DNA is TGTGCCAGCAGTGAGGGGGATCTTACCTATGGCTACACCTTC.

The genes are TRBV19 and TRBJ2-7, with 8 bases identical to TRBD1. The V gene's germline CDR1 is LNHDA and CDR2 SQIVND (reference sequence). This CDR3 is built from 16 residues. J gave up 4 bases and V 5 bases, and 13 bases lay outside the gene matches. CDR3 DNA sequence: TGTGCCAGTAGTCTCCGCCCCGGGACAGGCGCGTACGAGCAGTACTTC. This gives the protein CASSLRPGTGAYEQYF. The whole variable domain, remainder taken from reference TRBV19 and TRBJ2-7, is DGGITQSPKYLFRKEGQNVTLSCEQNLNHDAMYWYRQDPGQGLRLIYYSQIVNDFQKGDIAEGYSVSREKKESFPLTVTSAQKNPTAFYLCASSLRPGTGAYEQYFGPGTRLTVT.

This clonotype was recorded a few times. The chain couples TRBV2 to TRBJ1-5; TRBD1 might be the D (5 bases). V lost 7 bases and J 5 bases, leaving 15 bases between the germline ends. This CDR3 has 14 residues. The germline V gene has CDR1 SNHLY and CDR2 FYNNEI. The CDR3 coding sequence is TGTGCCAGCACAGATGACAGACCACATCAGCCCCAGCATTTT. This sequence encodes CASTDDRPHQPQHF.

This chain connects TRBV6-1 to TRBJ2-3; 10 positions agree with TRBD2. Germline-derived CDR1 and CDR2 are MNHNS and SASEGT. The CDR3 runs 17 residues. J gave up 3 bases and V 7 bases, and 13 bases lay outside the gene matches. The CDR3 spells CASTYLGASGGTDTQYF. The CDR3 nucleotides read TGTGCCAGCACCTATCTAGGGGCTAGCGGGGGTACAGATACGCAGTATTTT.

This clonotype was recorded at least ten times. The chain recombines TRBV5-1 with TRBJ1-1, with a tentative D call TRBD1 (5 bases). Trimming shortened V by 5 bases and J by 3 bases, and 17 bases separated the two germline ends. Germline V gene lookup returns CDR1 SGHRS and CDR2 YFSETQ. CDR3 length equals 15 residues. CDR3 amino acids: CASRRDYQGDTEAFF. The CDR3 DNA reads TGCGCCAGCAGGCGGGACTACCAAGGGGACACTGAAGCTTTCTTT.

In its sample, this clonotype was seen a few times. The J gene is TRBJ1-1, the V gene TRBV3-1; D is undetermined. Per germline, CDR1 LGHDT and CDR2 YNNKEL (reference sequence). The CDR3 covers 15 residues. V was clipped by 4 bases and J by 8 bases, with 20 bases between them. The CDR3 DNA is TGTGCCAGCAGCCCACTTCCGGGGTCTGTGGGGGAAGCTTTCTTT. Amino acids: CASSPLPGSVGEAFF.

This chain links TRBV14 with TRBJ1-1, with 9 bases lining up with TRBD1. Trimming at V came to 4 bases and at J to 8 bases, leaving 14 bases not matched to a gene. Germline CDR1 is SGHDN and CDR2 is FVKESK. The CDR3 is made up of 16 amino acids. The CDR3 coding sequence is TGTGCCAGCAGCCTAAGAAAACCAGGGACAGGGATGGAAGCTTTCTTT. Amino acids: CASSLRKPGTGMEAFF.

The genes are TRBV6-2 or TRBV6-3 and TRBJ2-2, with 8 bases lining up with TRBD1. The CDR3 spans 17 residues. V was pared by 5 bases and J by 6 bases, with 14 bases of the junction left unmatched. Germline V gene data show CDR1 as MNHEY and CDR2 as SVGEGT. The CDR3 bases are TGTGCCAGCAGTCACCAACCAAGATCACAGGGGGCCGGGGAGCTGTTTTTT. As protein: CASSHQPRSQGAGELFF.

This clonotype was detected many times. V and J are TRBV20-1 and TRBJ2-5, with a possible D match to TRBD2 (6 bases). Germline loops: CDR1 DFQATT, CDR2 SNEGSKA (reference sequence). Trimming removed 5 bases at V and 4 bases at J, with 17 bases between. The CDR3 is made up of 14 amino acids. CDR3 in DNA: TGCAGTGCTCCAGCACCAGGAGGGGCAGAGACCCAGTACTTC. This codes for CSAPAPGGAETQYF.

V gene TRBV20-1 combines with J gene TRBJ2-5; TRBD2 aligns across 9 bases. The CDR3 contains 16 residues. Germline-derived CDR1 and CDR2 are DFQATT and SNEGSKA (reference sequence). After removal of 6 bases from V and 5 bases from J, the junction contained 16 bases not matched to a gene. The DNA for the CDR3 is TGCAGTGCCCCTAAGGGGGCGGGGGGGCGCGGTGAGACCCAGTACTTC. Its protein product is CSAPKGAGGRGETQYF.

This clonotype has at least ten counts. J is TRBJ2-1 and V is TRBV5-1; TRBD1 matches 9 bases. CDR1 is SGHRS and CDR2 is YFSETQ in the germline V gene. The CDR3 contains 15 residues. V lost 4 bases, J lost 1 base, and 3 bases stayed unmatched. The CDR3 region is CASSRDRVSYNEQFF. DNA of the CDR3: TGCGCCAGCAGCAGGGACAGGGTTTCCTACAATGAGCAGTTCTTC.

This clonotype was seen repeatedly, ten times or more. The CDR3 loop is CSVEETENQPQHF. The DNA for the CDR3 is TGCAGCGTTGAGGAGACAGAGAACCAGCCCCAGCATTTT. V and J are TRBV29-1 and TRBJ1-5, with D tentatively TRBD1 (5 bases). Germline-derived CDR1 and CDR2 are SQVTM and ANQGSEA. The CDR3 loop spans 13 amino acids. Between the trimmed V and J ends, which lost 3 bases and 7 bases, there was a span of 13 bases.

A few counts support this clonotype. V is TRBV6-5 and J is TRBJ1-1; 9 bases match TRBD1. Trimming removed 0 bases from V and 7 bases from J; junction bases left unmatched: 3. The germline CDR1 and CDR2 sequences are MNHEY and SVGAGI. This CDR3 has 14 residues. CDR3 residues: CASSYSPGQGEAFF. CDR3 bases: TGTGCCAGCAGTTACTCCCCGGGACAGGGTGAAGCTTTCTTT.

This clonotype has a count of ten or more. The V gene is TRBV5-1, the J gene TRBJ2-3; TRBD1 matches at 8 bases. V lost 4 bases and J lost 2; bases outside the gene matches: 9. The CDR3 has 16 residues. Per germline, CDR1 SGHRS and CDR2 YFSETQ. DNA for the CDR3: TGCGCCAGCAGCCCGGACAGGGATGGGGTCACAGATACGCAGTATTTT. It encodes CASSPDRDGVTDTQYF.

The chain couples TRBV5-5 to TRBJ2-3, with 11 bases fitting TRBD2. The CDR3 consists of 16 residues. The germline gives CDR1 SGHKS, CDR2 YYEKEE (reference sequence). After removal of 3 bases from V and 3 bases from J, the junction contained 6 bases not matched to a gene. This chain's CDR3 is CASSSRSSGGTDTQYF. As DNA, the CDR3 is TGTGCCAGCAGCTCCCGGTCTAGCGGGGGGACAGATACGCAGTATTTT.

This clonotype appeared a few times. This sequence joins TRBV30 and TRBJ2-7; possible D gene TRBD1, 5 bases. The germline CDR1 and CDR2 sequences are GTSNPN and SVGIG (reference sequence). Trimming removed 4 bases from V and 2 bases from J, with 12 bases in between. The CDR3 is 13 amino acids. The CDR3, as DNA: TGTGCCTGGACAGGGCCGTCCCCCTACGAGCAGTACTTC. The encoded protein is CAWTGPSPYEQYF. Based on the CDR3 plus reference TRBV30 and TRBJ2-7, the full variable domain is SQTIHQWPATLVQPVGSPLSLECTVEGTSNPNLYWYRQAAGRGLQLLFYSVGIGQISSEVPQNLSASRPQDRQFILSSKKLLLSDSGFYLCAWTGPSPYEQYFGPGTRLTVT.

This clonotype came up many times. The V call is TRBV12-3 or TRBV12-4, the J call TRBJ1-1; the match to TRBD1 covers 7 bases. The CDR3 totals 13 residues. The ends lost 9 bases at V and 5 bases at J; junction bases unmatched: 9. In DNA form, the CDR3 reads TGTGCCAGTTACCGACAGGGCGGTACTGAAGCTTTCTTT. This codes for CASYRQGGTEAFF.

This clonotype was seen at least ten times. This chain connects TRBV10-3 to TRBJ1-4, with D perhaps matching TRBD1 (5 bases). Trimming cost V 6 bases and J 4 bases, with 9 bases left between them. CDR1 and CDR2 from the germline V gene are ENHRY and SYGVKD. CDR3 length: 13 amino acids. The CDR3 DNA reads as TGTGCCATCAGAACGGACAATAATGAAAAACTGTTTTTT. Translated: CAIRTDNNEKLFF.

In its sample, this clonotype was seen a few times. CDR3 amino acids: CSVGQEYGGDQPQHF. In nucleotides, the CDR3 is TGCAGCGTTGGACAGGAATACGGTGGGGATCAGCCCCAGCATTTT. The rearrangement joins TRBV29-1 to TRBJ1-5; D is possibly TRBD1 (6 bases). The CDR3 covers 15 residues. Germline-derived CDR1 and CDR2 are SQVTM and ANQGSEA. Trimming shortened V by 4 bases and J by 5 bases, and 18 bases separated the two germline ends. Drawing the rest from reference TRBV29-1 and TRBJ1-5, the complete variable domain is SAVISQKPSRDICQRGTSLTIQCQVDSQVTMMFWYRQQPGQSLTLIATANQGSEATYESGFVIDKFPISRPNLTFSTLTVSNMSPEDSSIYLCSVGQEYGGDQPQHFGDGTRLSIL.

The V gene is TRBV5-1, the J gene TRBJ2-2, with no clear D. The CDR3 consists of 14 residues. Looked up from germline, CDR1 is SGHRS and CDR2 is YFSETQ. Trimming pared 3 bases from V and 5 bases from J, leaving 11 bases between. The CDR3 DNA reads as TGCGCCAGCAGCTCTGGCTTTGGGACCGGGGAGCTGTTTTTT. Its protein product is CASSSGFGTGELFF.

This clonotype was seen a few times. This chain connects TRBV2 to TRBJ2-6; tentative D call: TRBD1 (5 bases). Per the germline V gene, CDR1 is SNHLY and CDR2 is FYNNEI. Trimming stripped 7 bases from V and 0 bases from J, with 10 bases between. This CDR3 is built from 15 residues. The CDR3 DNA follows: TGTGCCAGCAAGACAGTTAACTCTGGGGCCAACGTCCTGACTTTC. Translated: CASKTVNSGANVLTF.

This clonotype occurred many times. V is TRBV11-2 and J is TRBJ2-1, with 10 bases lining up with TRBD1. The CDR3 is 16 residues long. Trimming at V came to 4 bases and at J to 6 bases, leaving 9 bases not matched to a gene. The germline gives CDR1 SGHAT, CDR2 FQNNGV. CDR3 sequence: CASSYETGTGANEQFF. The CDR3 DNA follows: TGTGCCAGCAGCTACGAGACCGGGACAGGGGCCAATGAGCAGTTCTTC.